Listed here are 30 T cell receptor beta chains from one sample, sequenced in a study of PD-1 blockade in classical Hodgkin lymphoma. Repertoires were generated with immunoSEQ multiplex PCR, while TCRdb's copy carries only in-frame clones and drops some. Of tens of thousands of clones listed, about nine tenths are singletons. The time point: cycle 4 day 1 (C4D1), after 6 weeks of nivolumab. Relapses following autologous stem cell transplantation were seen in all patients, with brentuximab vedotin exposure varying. The sequencing used peripheral blood mononuclear cells (PBMCs), collected before the fourth cycle of nivolumab. These receptor sequences come from a human donor with classical Hodgkin lymphoma.

CDR3 residues: CASSVLTELGELFF. The CDR3 region has the DNA TGTGCCAGCAGCGTGTTGACCGAACTCGGGGAGCTGTTTTTT. The chain uses TRBV9 and TRBJ2-2; D is unclear. The CDR3 extends over 14 amino acids. Germline V lookup: CDR1 SGDLS, CDR2 YYNGEE. Deletions cut 2 bases from V and 7 bases from J, with 12 bases between. Combining the CDR3 with reference TRBV9 and TRBJ2-2 gives the whole variable domain DSGVTQTPKHLITATGQRVTLRCSPRSGDLSVYWYQQSLDQGLQFLIQYYNGEERAKGNILERFSAQQFPDLHSELNLSSLELGDSALYFCASSVLTELGELFFGEGSRLTVL.

This chain joins TRBV29-1 and TRBJ2-3; the D gene is possibly TRBD2 (6 bases). CDR3 length: 14 residues. V gave up 7 bases and J gave up 2 bases, with 16 bases separating them. CDR1 and CDR2 from the germline V gene are SQVTM and ANQGSEA. CDR3 loop: CSGGTYRNTDTQYF. The DNA of the CDR3 is TGCAGCGGGGGGACTTATCGGAACACAGATACGCAGTATTTT.

This clone was detected only once. The chain is built from TRBV4-2 and TRBJ1-2; D gene unclear. Germline assignment: CDR1 LGHNA and CDR2 YNFKEQ. The V gene lost 3 bases and the J gene lost 8 bases, with 13 bases spanning the gap. This CDR3 has 13 amino acids. This CDR3 reads CASSHPAETGYTF. The CDR3 DNA follows: TGTGCCAGCAGCCACCCCGCGGAGACGGGCTACACCTTC.

The table lists this clone with a count of one. J is TRBJ2-7 and V is TRBV5-1; 10 bases line up with TRBD1. The germline V gene encodes CDR1 SGHRS and CDR2 YFSETQ. CDR3 length equals 15 residues. With V trimmed by 0 bases and J by 3 bases, 3 bases remained unmatched. The DNA of the CDR3 is TGCGCCAGCAGCTTGGGACAGGGGGCTGTCTACGAGCAGTACTTC. Protein sequence: CASSLGQGAVYEQYF.

This clone was detected many times. This sequence joins TRBV4-3 and TRBJ2-7, with D possibly TRBD1 on 6 matching bases. The V gene lost 0 bases and the J gene lost 5 bases, with 17 bases spanning the gap. CDR1 LGHNA and CDR2 YSLEER come from the germline V gene. The CDR3 covers 16 residues. Here the CDR3 reads CASSQEIEGQADEQYF. In nucleotides, the CDR3 is TGCGCCAGCAGCCAAGAAATTGAGGGACAAGCTGACGAGCAGTACTTC.

The chain employs TRBV7-9 and TRBJ2-1, with 8 bases aligning to TRBD1. CDR1 is SEHNR and CDR2 is FQNEAQ in the germline V gene (reference sequence). CDR3 length: 13 amino acids. V dropped 3 bases and J dropped 10; count of bases not matched to a gene: 5. Written as DNA, the CDR3 is TGTGCCAGCAGCTTTAACACAGGGGGAGAGCAGTTCTTC. Translation gives CASSFNTGGEQFF.

This chain connects TRBV6-5 to TRBJ1-1; D unresolved. The V end was cut by 2 bases, the J end by 0 bases, with 10 bases between. The CDR3 extends over 15 amino acids. Per germline, CDR1 MNHEY and CDR2 SVGAGI. In DNA, the CDR3 is TGTGCCAGCAGTTACCAAAGATACATGAACACTGAAGCTTTCTTT. This gives the protein CASSYQRYMNTEAFF.

The chain links TRBV7-9 to TRBJ1-6; no clear D gene. CDR1 is SEHNR, CDR2 FQNEAQ, per germline (reference sequence). CDR3 length: 19 amino acids. V was cut by 5 bases and J by 0 bases, with 20 bases left in between. The CDR3 bases are TGTGCCAGCAGCCCAACTCGTGGGTGGAGAAACTCCTATAATTCACCCCTCCACTTT. It translates to CASSPTRGWRNSYNSPLHF. The full variable domain, in which reference TRBV7-9 and TRBJ1-6 provide the parts outside the CDR3, is DTGVSQNPRHKITKRGQNVTFRCDPISEHNRLYWYRQTLGQGPEFLTYFQNEAQLEKSRLLSDRFSAERPKGSFSTLEIQRTEQGDSAMYLCASSPTRGWRNSYNSPLHFGNGTRLTVT.

This sequence joins TRBV10-1 and TRBJ2-1; 7 bases map to TRBD1. V lost 5 bases to trimming and J lost 6 bases; unmatched junction nucleotides: 4. The CDR3 is 13 residues long. Germline values: CDR1 WNHNN, CDR2 SYGVQD (reference sequence). CDR3 in amino acids: CASSLRGINEQFF. CDR3 DNA sequence: TGCGCCAGCAGTCTCAGGGGGATCAATGAGCAGTTCTTC.

In this sample, this clone turned up once. The chain is built from TRBV5-1 and TRBJ2-7; TRBD2 matches 11 bases. This CDR3 is built from 18 residues. V lost 1 base, J lost 1 base, and 10 bases stayed unmatched. CDR1 SGHRS and CDR2 YFSETQ come from the germline V gene. DNA for the CDR3: TGCGCCAGCAGCTTGCGGCCTTATCTAGCGGGGGGATCCTACGAGCAGTACTTC. This sequence encodes CASSLRPYLAGGSYEQYF. The variable domain in full, completed from reference TRBV5-1 and TRBJ2-7, reads KAGVTQTPRYLIKTRGQQVTLSCSPISGHRSVSWYQQTPGQGLQFLFEYFSETQRNKGNFPGRFSGRQFSNSRSEMNVSTLELGDSALYLCASSLRPYLAGGSYEQYFGPGTRLTVT.

The V and J genes are TRBV9 and TRBJ1-1; D perhaps matches TRBD1 (5 bases). Germline loops: CDR1 SGDLS, CDR2 YYNGEE. Trimming shortened V by 2 bases and J by 5 bases, and 7 bases separated the two germline ends. The CDR3 runs to 12 residues. CDR3 region: CASSVGGTEAFF. The CDR3 DNA reads TGTGCCAGCAGCGTGGGGGGGACTGAAGCTTTCTTT.

This clone showed up just a few times. The chain couples TRBV6-5 to TRBJ1-1; possible D gene TRBD1, 6 bases. The V and J ends lost 4 bases and 4 bases respectively, with 10 bases between them. The CDR3 sequence is 13 residues long. Germline V gene sequence: CDR1 MNHEY, CDR2 SVGAGI. CDR3 region: CASSLTGFTEAFF. The CDR3 nucleotides read TGTGCCAGCAGTTTAACAGGGTTCACTGAAGCTTTCTTT.

This clone was picked up one time. The chain joins TRBV11-2 to TRBJ1-5; possible D gene TRBD1, 5 bases. V lost 4 bases and J 6 bases, leaving 22 bases between the germline ends. The CDR3 runs to 17 residues. The V gene's germline CDR1 is SGHAT and CDR2 FQNNGV. CDR3 in amino acids: CASSSYRDAEPRQPQHF. The CDR3 region has the DNA TGTGCCAGCAGCTCGTATCGGGACGCCGAGCCGCGTCAGCCCCAGCATTTT.

The chain uses TRBV29-1 and TRBJ1-5, with D uncertain. V was trimmed by 4 bases and J by 3 bases, leaving 13 bases between them. Germline CDR1 reads SQVTM; CDR2 reads ANQGSEA. This CDR3 has 14 residues. CDR3 coding DNA: TGCAGCGTTGGGGAAGCACTTCCCAATCAGCCCCAGCATTTT. Translating it yields CSVGEALPNQPQHF.

This chain uses TRBV2 with TRBJ1-2, with D unclear. Trimming removed 7 bases at V and 5 bases at J, with 11 bases between. This CDR3 comprises 12 residues. The germline gives CDR1 SNHLY, CDR2 FYNNEI. The CDR3 here is CASISGLYGYTF. CDR3 bases: TGTGCCAGCATTTCCGGACTTTATGGCTACACCTTC.

The J gene is TRBJ2-3, the V gene TRBV7-9, with TRBD1 identical over 10 bases. The CDR3 covers 16 residues. The V and J ends lost 5 bases and 3 bases, in that order; junction bases with no gene match: 8. Germline CDR1 is SEHNR and CDR2 is FQNEAQ (reference sequence). The CDR3 here is CASSPRQGADTDTQYF. The CDR3 coding sequence is TGTGCCAGCAGCCCGAGACAGGGGGCTGATACAGATACGCAGTATTTT.

V usage is TRBV27 and J usage is TRBJ2-7, with D hard to call. V lost 4 bases, J lost 6 bases, and 10 bases lay in between. Germline CDR1 MNHEY, CDR2 SMNVEV (reference sequence). CDR3 length equals 12 residues. In nucleotides, the CDR3 is TGTGCCAGCAGTTCCCTAAGGGCCGAGCAGTACTTC. It is translated as CASSSLRAEQYF.

Here the CDR3 reads CASSLRSTRDQTQYF. CDR3 DNA sequence: TGTGCCAGCAGCCTCAGATCTACCCGGGACCAGACCCAGTACTTC. The V and J genes are TRBV9 and TRBJ2-5; either TRBD1 or TRBD2 may supply D (5 bases each). This CDR3 is built from 15 residues. The V end lost 4 bases, the J end lost 6 bases, and 19 bases lay between the germline ends. Germline V gene data show CDR1 as SGDLS and CDR2 as YYNGEE.

J is TRBJ1-2 and V is TRBV2; 9 positions match TRBD1. This CDR3 comprises 16 residues. V lost 10 bases, J lost 4 bases, and 16 bases stayed unmatched. The germline gives CDR1 SNHLY, CDR2 FYNNEI. CDR3 residues: CATTDDRGTLFYGYTF. For the CDR3, the DNA is TGTGCCACGACTGATGACAGGGGGACTCTTTTCTATGGCTACACCTTC.

J is TRBJ1-1 and V is TRBV30, with D possibly TRBD1 on 6 matching bases. Germline values: CDR1 GTSNPN, CDR2 SVGIG (reference sequence). The CDR3 extends over 15 amino acids. V was clipped by 7 bases and J by 6 bases, with 24 bases between them. The CDR3 is CALGGGLTGAAEAFF. The CDR3 DNA reads as TGTGCCTTGGGGGGGGGCTTGACAGGCGCGGCTGAAGCTTTCTTT.

The chain uses TRBV6-1 and TRBJ2-7, with D perhaps TRBD1 (6 bases). Between the trimmed V and J ends, which lost 3 bases and 0 bases, there was a span of 12 bases. This CDR3 has 15 residues. The germline CDR1 and CDR2 sequences are MNHNS and SASEGT. The CDR3 nucleotides are TGTGCCAGCAGTGAGTTTGAGACAGGCTCCTACGAGCAGTACTTC. Translating it yields CASSEFETGSYEQYF.

This clone was recorded only once. The J gene is TRBJ2-7, the V gene TRBV4-2; 9 bases are a match to TRBD1. Germline loops: CDR1 LGHNA, CDR2 YNFKEQ. J was trimmed by 2 bases and V by 4 bases; bases with no gene match: 3. This CDR3 comprises 14 residues. CDR3 in amino acids: CASSPDRGAYEQYF. The CDR3 nucleotides are TGTGCCAGCAGCCCCGACAGGGGGGCCTACGAGCAGTACTTC.

The genes are TRBV28 and TRBJ2-6; 10 bases are a match to TRBD1. J lost 0 bases, V lost 3 bases, and 5 bases had no gene match. This CDR3 has 18 amino acids. Germline-derived CDR1 and CDR2 are MDHEN and SYDVKM. Here the CDR3 DNA reads TGTGCCAGCAGTTTGGGGGGACAGGGGTCCTCTGGGGCCAACGTCCTGACTTTC. This gives the protein CASSLGGQGSSGANVLTF.

The rearrangement links TRBV6-6 to TRBJ2-3; 11 bases agree with TRBD1. Germline CDR1 is MNHNY and CDR2 is SVGAGI (reference sequence). This CDR3 contains 16 residues. Trimming removed 4 bases from V and 4 bases from J; junction bases left unmatched: 7. The CDR3 is CASSSGQGVLADTQYF. CDR3 DNA: TGTGCCAGCAGTTCGGGACAGGGGGTGCTGGCAGATACGCAGTATTTT.

V and J are TRBV30 and TRBJ1-1; D ambiguous. The CDR3 totals 13 residues. Germline lookup yields CDR1 GTSNPN and CDR2 SVGIG (reference sequence). Trimming took 3 bases from V and 1 from J, leaving 9 bases between them. The CDR3 protein is CAWRGFRNTEAFF. The DNA of the CDR3 is TGTGCCTGGAGGGGTTTTAGGAACACTGAAGCTTTCTTT.

The chain employs TRBV13 and TRBJ1-2; TRBD1 agrees at 9 bases. There are 14 residues in the CDR3. Losses at the gene ends were 3 bases for V and 5 bases for J; bases not matched to a gene: 4. The germline CDR1 and CDR2 sequences are PRHDT and FYEKMQ (reference sequence). CDR3 nucleotide sequence: TGTGCCAGCAGCTTGGGACAGGGAAGTTATGGCTACACCTTC. Its translation: CASSLGQGSYGYTF.

The V gene is TRBV9, the J gene TRBJ1-1, with D possibly matching TRBD1 (5 bases). V was clipped by 4 bases and J by 5 bases, with 24 bases between them. Per germline, CDR1 SGDLS and CDR2 YYNGEE. The length of the CDR3 is 17 residues. The CDR3 DNA is TGTGCCAGCAGCTCCCCCGAAGAGGGGACGGGGGTAACTGAAGCTTTCTTT. Its protein product is CASSSPEEGTGVTEAFF.

The CDR3 protein is CASRLGTTSTDTQYF. For the CDR3, the DNA is TGTGCCAGCAGACTCGGGACAACTAGCACAGATACGCAGTATTTT. The chain links TRBV2 to TRBJ2-3; tentative D call: TRBD1 (6 bases). The germline V and J ends were trimmed by 6 bases and 0 bases, with 13 bases remaining between them. Germline V gene sequence: CDR1 SNHLY, CDR2 FYNNEI. There are 15 residues in the CDR3.

The gene calls are TRBV6-6 and TRBJ2-2; 7 bases fit TRBD2. Germline loops: CDR1 MNHNY, CDR2 SVGAGI (reference sequence). The CDR3 consists of 16 residues. The ends lost 5 bases at V and 6 bases at J; junction bases unmatched: 12. The CDR3 protein is CASSPGRSGVSGELFF. The CDR3 DNA sequence: TGTGCCAGCAGTCCCGGCCGGAGCGGGGTTTCCGGGGAGCTGTTTTTT.

This clone showed up just a few times. The genes are TRBV29-1 and TRBJ1-1; D perhaps matches TRBD1 (5 bases). CDR3 length: 16 amino acids. The V gene lost 3 bases and the J gene lost 6 bases, with 23 bases spanning the gap. CDR1 SQVTM and CDR2 ANQGSEA come from the germline V gene. DNA for the CDR3: TGCAGCGTTGAGGGGTTGGGCCGGGGGTTCGTAGCTGAAGCTTTCTTT. It specifies CSVEGLGRGFVAEAFF.